This T cell receptor beta chain originates from a study of CD8 T cells in ankylosing spondylitis. Quantitative 5'-RACE was performed with molecular barcodes, and it yielded the TCR beta libraries. TCRdb recomputed calls from the 5' RACE reads with MiXCR, one row per CDR3 protein. Of some 840,000 distinct CDR3 sequences listed, 12% were seen once; the top ten hold roughly 0.51%. In the case of this clonotype: Its antigen remains unidentified.

Findings and caveats of the study: Within matched ankylosing spondylitis synovial fluid, disease-linked clones were reportedly significantly enriched. What seemed typical of ankylosing spondylitis blood was a TCR beta motif built from several highly homologous variants. Disease-linked clones, CD8+, were relatively rare in peripheral blood.

Sequencing input: blood, either unsorted or a sorted T cell fraction (not recorded which). This TCR derives from a male donor with ankylosing spondylitis.

The CDR3 DNA sequence: TGTGCCAGCAGCTCAGCGGGGGGGCAAAAGACCCAGTACTTC. Residues: CASSSAGGQKTQYF. The chain joins TRBV7-2 to TRBJ2-5; 10 nucleotides match TRBD2. Germline V gene sequence: CDR1 SGHTA, CDR2 FQGNSA. This CDR3 region has 14 residues. J gave up 6 bases and V 4 bases, and 5 bases lay outside the gene matches.